The clone carrying this TCR beta chain was seen repeatedly, ten times or more. Its cognate antigen is unknown. Healthy Caucasians provided all donations. This record belongs to a study of identical twins. General study results and limits: Less excess twin sharing appeared in beta out-of-frame sequences. The study based its conclusions on cross-sectional statistical analysis and did not follow the same donors.

The CDR3 runs 19 residues. Losses at the gene ends were 5 bases for V and 8 bases for J; bases not matched to a gene: 19. CDR1 is SGHRS and CDR2 is YFSETQ in the germline V gene. TCRdb processed the 5' RACE reads anew with MiXCR; each CDR3 protein has one entry. The table has 510,000 or so distinct CDR3 sequences, approximately 16% seen once. These same records also appear under a second study, on yellow fever vaccine responses in identical twins.

The chain has TRBV5-1 and TRBJ2-1; 13 nucleotides match TRBD2. Sequenced input: CD4+ T cells sorted from blood. The clonotype originates from a woman younger than 30 in good health. Written as DNA, the CDR3 is TGCGCCAGCAGGGCACTAGCGGGAGGGCTTAGCCACCGTTACGATGAGCAGTTCTTC. This translates into CASRALAGGLSHRYDEQFF.